This T cell receptor beta chain appears in the sequencing data of a study of CD8 T cells in Susac syndrome. Study-level information: When their blood was taken, patients with Susac syndrome were therapy-naive, taking corticosteroids, or taking intravenous immunoglobulin alone.

It was with random hexamers that about 0.45 to 1 ug RNA was reverse transcribed. By means of immunoSEQ multiplex PCR, TCR beta CDR3 spanning 54 Vbeta and 13 Jbeta underwent amplification. TCRdb re-analysed the immunoSEQ multiplex PCR reads in MiXCR, keeping a single row per CDR3 protein. In the table there are roughly 110,000 distinct CDR3 sequences, roughly 94% of which are singletons. Material: CD8+ T cells from PBMCs. The TCR originated in a human donor with Susac syndrome.

CDR3 residues: CASSLFDPDTGELFF. The CDR3 nucleotides are TGCGCCAGCAGCTTGTTCGACCCAGATACCGGGGAGCTGTTTTTT. V and J are TRBV5-1 and TRBJ2-2; D remains unclear. Germline V gene sequence: CDR1 SGHRS, CDR2 YFSETQ. This CDR3 contains 15 residues. V was clipped by 1 base and J by 5 bases, with 12 bases between them.